One and the same sample provided the 22 T cell receptor beta chains below, sequenced in a study of T-cell reconstitution after alpha-beta-depleted transplantation in children. Unique molecular identifiers were used in preparing the TCRbeta library. MiXCR, run by TCRdb on the PCR reads, gives a single entry per CDR3 protein. The data show 200,000 to 250,000 distinct CDR3 sequences, approximately 10% seen once. This sample comprised PBMCs, obtained before TCRalphabeta/CD19-depleted stem cell transplant. The source is a child younger than two with acute myeloid leukemia, due to receive a stem cell transplant.

Ten or more counts support this clonotype. This chain uses TRBV5-8 with TRBJ2-5; D uncertain. The CDR3 covers 11 residues. Germline V lookup: CDR1 SGHTS, CDR2 YDEGEE. V dropped 5 bases and J dropped 9 bases, with 11 bases sitting between them. This CDR3 is CASSPLSAQYF. In DNA form, the CDR3 reads TGTGCCAGCAGTCCTTTGTCGGCCCAGTACTTC.

CDR3 nucleotides: TGTGCCAGCCTACCCGGGGTCCCCTCTAGCACAGATACGCAGTATTTT. Translated, it gives CASLPGVPSSTDTQYF. The chain uses TRBV28 and TRBJ2-3, with TRBD2 as a possible D gene (5 bases). This CDR3 contains 16 residues. Germline V CDR1 and CDR2: MDHEN, SYDVKM. The V end lost 8 bases, the J end lost 0 bases, and 18 bases lay between the germline ends.

The chain recombines TRBV7-2 with TRBJ2-3; tentatively, D is TRBD2 (6 bases). The germline gives CDR1 SGHTA, CDR2 FQGNSA. The CDR3 extends over 15 amino acids. The V end lost 4 bases, the J end lost 8 bases, and 19 bases lay between the germline ends. The CDR3 protein is CASSSRTLTGGTQYF. The DNA for the CDR3 is TGTGCCAGCAGCTCTCGGACTCTCACCGGGGGTACGCAGTATTTT.

Ten or more counts support this clonotype. The chain has TRBV28 and TRBJ2-3; D ambiguous. The CDR3 is made up of 15 amino acids. CDR1 MDHEN and CDR2 SYDVKM come from the germline V gene. Trimming left V 2 bases short and J 2 bases short, with 11 bases between. The CDR3 DNA sequence: TGTGCCAGCAGTTTAGATGTAGGCCCCACAGATACGCAGTATTTT. It is translated as CASSLDVGPTDTQYF.

The chain employs TRBV20-1 and TRBJ2-1, with 7 nucleotides matching TRBD2. The germline V gene encodes CDR1 DFQATT and CDR2 SNEGSKA (reference sequence). The CDR3 runs to 14 residues. V gave up 7 bases and J gave up 9 bases; unmatched junction bases: 15. In nucleotides, the CDR3 is TGCAGTGACGCGGAAGGACTAGGCCCAGCTGAGCAGTTCTTC. Protein: CSDAEGLGPAEQFF.

There are many counts of this clonotype. The chain uses TRBV2 and TRBJ2-3; the D gene could be TRBD1 or TRBD2 (6 bases each). V was pared by 10 bases and J by 0 bases, with 11 bases between. CDR1 SNHLY and CDR2 FYNNEI come from the germline V gene. This CDR3 has 13 amino acids. The CDR3 DNA reads TGTGCCACCAAAGGGGGGAGCACAGATACGCAGTATTTT. This gives the protein CATKGGSTDTQYF.

This clonotype was counted at least ten times. The chain links TRBV5-1 to TRBJ2-1; tentatively, D is TRBD2 (6 bases). This CDR3 contains 12 residues. The germline V gene has CDR1 SGHRS and CDR2 YFSETQ. V dropped 7 bases and J dropped 6 bases, with 11 bases sitting between them. The CDR3 DNA reads TGCGCCAGCGGATCCGGGGGCAATGAGCAGTTCTTC. Protein: CASGSGGNEQFF.

The table lists this clonotype with many counts. J is TRBJ2-2 and V is TRBV4-2; 10 bases fit TRBD2. Trimming cost V 1 base and J 0 bases; bases outside gene matches: 2. The length of the CDR3 is 17 residues. CDR1 and CDR2 (germline): LGHNA, YNFKEQ. The CDR3 reads CASSQGLAGANTGELFF. The CDR3 nucleotides are TGTGCCAGCAGCCAAGGACTAGCGGGTGCGAACACCGGGGAGCTGTTTTTT.

This clonotype was seen many times. V is TRBV24-1 and J is TRBJ1-1; possible D gene TRBD1, 5 bases. V dropped 4 bases and J dropped 3 bases, with 17 bases sitting between them. CDR3 size: 16 residues. Germline V gene lookup returns CDR1 KGHDR and CDR2 SFDVKD. CDR3: CATSDSAGTRDTEAFF. The CDR3 region has the DNA TGTGCCACCAGTGACAGCGCCGGGACTAGGGACACTGAAGCTTTCTTT.

This clonotype has ten or more counts. CDR3 sequence reads: CASSLLAGVGYEQYF. The CDR3 DNA follows: TGTGCCAGCTCACTACTAGCGGGAGTGGGTTACGAGCAGTACTTC. The genes are TRBV18 and TRBJ2-7; TRBD2 matches at 11 bases. The CDR3 extends over 15 amino acids. V shed 4 bases, J shed 4 bases, and the junction held 6 bases outside the gene matches. Germline V gene data show CDR1 as KGHSH and CDR2 as LQKENI.

Note on this clonotype: A far larger clone is only one base removed, so a read error is likely. The V gene is TRBV12-3 or TRBV12-4, the J gene TRBJ2-3, with D unclear. The CDR3 spans 13 residues. The CDR3 DNA reads as TGTGCCAGCAGTTTCACTGGCACAAATACGCAGTATTTT. It translates to CASSFTGTNTQYF.

Many counts were recorded for this clonotype. The chain carries TRBV19 and TRBJ1-5; tentative D call: TRBD1 (5 bases). The CDR3 runs to 15 residues. CDR1 is LNHDA and CDR2 is SQIVND in the germline V gene (reference sequence). The V end was cut by 2 bases, the J end by 7 bases, with 15 bases between. Here the CDR3 reads CASSIYGAGLQPQHF. DNA for the CDR3: TGTGCCAGTAGTATATACGGGGCAGGTTTGCAGCCCCAGCATTTT. The entire variable domain, with the rest obtained from reference TRBV19 and TRBJ1-5, is as follows: DGGITQSPKYLFRKEGQNVTLSCEQNLNHDAMYWYRQDPGQGLRLIYYSQIVNDFQKGDIAEGYSVSREKKESFPLTVTSAQKNPTAFYLCASSIYGAGLQPQHFGDGTRLSIL.

This clonotype was detected only once. It may be a read error: a sequence one base away is much more abundant. The chain employs TRBV2 and TRBJ2-7, with 12 positions matching TRBD2. Germline CDR1 is SNHLY and CDR2 is FYNNEI. CDR3 length: 13 amino acids. CDR3 coding DNA: TGTGTCAGCAGTGAAGATTGGCTAGCGGGGGGGACCTTC. It codes for CVSSEDWLAGGTF.

This clonotype was counted at least ten times. The rearrangement joins TRBV28 to TRBJ1-5; D unresolved. Trimming stripped 4 bases from V and 5 bases from J, with 6 bases between. The CDR3 sequence is 12 residues long. CDR1 and CDR2 (germline): MDHEN, SYDVKM. The CDR3 nucleotides are TGTGCCAGCAGTTCACTAGATCAGCCCCAGCATTTT. It encodes CASSSLDQPQHF.

This clonotype was seen repeatedly, ten times or more. The chain links TRBV12-3 or TRBV12-4 to TRBJ2-2; a possible D gene is TRBD1 (6 bases). V lost 2 bases and J lost 4, with 11 bases in between. The CDR3 contains 15 residues. CDR3 sequence reads: CASSLSGAGTGELFF. Written as DNA, the CDR3 is TGTGCCAGCAGTTTATCAGGGGCCGGCACCGGGGAGCTGTTTTTT.

Details on this clonotype: This may arise from a read error, as a much more abundant clone is one base away. V usage is TRBV7-9 and J usage is TRBJ1-4; D is ambiguous. Germline V gene data show CDR1 as SEHNR and CDR2 as FQNEAQ (reference sequence). V lost 2 bases and J lost 9, with 10 bases in between. The CDR3 has 13 residues. CDR3: CASSLSREQKLFF. The CDR3 DNA is TGTGCCAGCAGCTTAAGTCGAGAACAAAAACTGTTTTTT.

This clonotype was seen at least ten times. The chain recombines TRBV5-1 with TRBJ2-3; D is undetermined. Looked up from germline, CDR1 is SGHRS and CDR2 is YFSETQ. V lost 3 bases and J lost 3, with 8 bases in between. The CDR3 sequence is 13 residues long. CDR3 region: CASSYSATDTQYF. The CDR3 DNA reads as TGCGCCAGCAGCTACTCGGCGACAGATACGCAGTATTTT.

On this clonotype: The junction and the germline gene differ at one end; a read error may be behind it. The rearrangement uses TRBV10-1 and TRBJ2-4; 7 positions agree with TRBD1. This CDR3 has 15 residues. In germline, CDR1 is WNHNN, CDR2 SYGVQD (reference sequence). DNA of the CDR3: TGCGCTAGCAGTGAGTCTAGACAGGGAGAGTACATTCAGTACTTC. This codes for CASSESRQGEYIQYF.

The chain uses TRBV20-1 and TRBJ2-1; 8 positions agree with TRBD2. The trim removed 5 bases at V and 0 bases at J, leaving 6 bases unmatched. The CDR3 has 15 residues. Germline CDR1 reads DFQATT; CDR2 reads SNEGSKA (reference sequence). DNA for the CDR3: TGCAGTGCTCACAAGCGGGAGAGCTCCTACAATGAGCAGTTCTTC. It yields the protein CSAHKRESSYNEQFF.

Notes on this clonotype: A junction end diverges from the germline sequence, so it may reflect a read error. The CDR3 DNA reads TGCGCTTTGGGACGGGAGAACACTGAAGCTTTCTTT. This encodes CALGRENTEAFF. This chain connects TRBV30 to TRBJ1-1; maybe TRBD1 (5 bases). The V gene's germline CDR1 is GTSNPN and CDR2 SVGIG (reference sequence). This CDR3 region has 12 residues.

This clonotype was recorded many times. A read error may account for a junction end that differs from germline. The chain carries TRBV12-3 or TRBV12-4 and TRBJ1-1; TRBD1 matches at 7 bases. There are 11 residues in the CDR3. The CDR3 bases are TGTGCCAGCAGCAACCTAGGGGGCGTAGGCTTT. As protein: CASSNLGGVGF.

This clonotype was counted at least ten times. This rearrangement joins TRBV7-3 to TRBJ2-2; a possible D gene is TRBD1 (7 bases). The CDR3 runs to 18 residues. Trimming removed 1 base from V and 0 bases from J, with 15 bases in between. CDR1 is SGHTA, CDR2 FQGTGA, per germline. The CDR3: CASSLKGTAGTNTGELFF. CDR3 nucleotides: TGTGCCAGCAGCTTAAAAGGGACAGCGGGCACGAACACCGGGGAGCTGTTTTTT.